Listed below are T cell receptor beta chains from one sample, sequenced in a study of T cells after yellow fever vaccination. TCRdb re-called the 5' RACE reads with MiXCR, one entry per CDR3 protein. The profile shows approximately 600,000 distinct CDR3 sequences, roughly an eighth of them singletons. Sequencing used PBMCs, obtained on the day of the yellow fever booster vaccination. The receptors were sampled from a man between 25 and 39 years old who received the YFV17D yellow fever vaccine. Both conserved end residues are part of each CDR3. D genes are given only for firm matches. Clone size is stated in some rows and not others, as once, few, many or a class when expanded.

clone size: many; J gene: TRBJ1-4; V gene: TRBV20-1; D gene: -; CDR3 DNA: TGCAGTGCTAAAGGAGGGCGGGTTGAAAAACTGTTTTTT; CDR3 protein: CSAKGGRVEKLFF
clone size: few; J gene: TRBJ1-1; V gene: TRBV19; D gene: -; CDR3 DNA: TGTGCCAGTAGTATCAAGGGAGTTTGGTTGAACACTGAAGCTTTCTTT; CDR3 protein: CASSIKGVWLNTEAFF
clone size: few; J gene: TRBJ2-2; V gene: TRBV7-9; D gene: -; CDR3 DNA: TGTGCCAGCAGCGACGAAAACACCGGGGAGCTGTTTTTT; CDR3 protein: CASSDENTGELFF
clone size: -; J gene: TRBJ1-5; V gene: TRBV7-3; D gene: TRBD1; CDR3 DNA: TGTGCCAGCAGCCAGCAACGACCGACCGGGACAGGGGGTCAGCCCCAGCATTTT; CDR3 protein: CASSQQRPTGTGGQPQHF
clone size: -; J gene: TRBJ2-7; V gene: TRBV7-2; D gene: -; CDR3 DNA: TGTGCCAGCAGCTCCCTCGGTAGCGCCACCTACGAGCAGTACTTC; CDR3 protein: CASSSLGSATYEQYF
clone size: few; J gene: TRBJ1-1; V gene: TRBV7-3; D gene: -; CDR3 DNA: TGTGCCAGCAGCCCAAATCAGGGGAAGAACACTGAAGCTTTCTTT; CDR3 protein: CASSPNQGKNTEAFF
clone size: -; J gene: TRBJ1-1; V gene: TRBV20-1; D gene: TRBD1; CDR3 DNA: TGCAGTGGATTGGACAGGGGCCTCACTGAAGCTTTCTTT; CDR3 protein: CSGLDRGLTEAFF
clone size: -; J gene: TRBJ2-3; V gene: TRBV29-1; D gene: -; CDR3 DNA: TGCAGCGTTGTCGATTCCCGCATAAGAGGAGATACGCAGTATTTT; CDR3 protein: CSVVDSRIRGDTQYF
clone size: many; J gene: TRBJ2-7; V gene: TRBV12-3/TRBV12-4; D gene: -; CDR3 DNA: TGTGCCAGCAGTCCTCTCGGGAATTACGAGCAGTACTTC; CDR3 protein: CASSPLGNYEQYF
clone size: many; J gene: TRBJ2-5; V gene: TRBV7-2; D gene: -; CDR3 DNA: TGTGCCAGCAGCTTAGATCAAGTCATACGAGAGACCCAGTACTTC; CDR3 protein: CASSLDQVIRETQYF
clone size: few; J gene: TRBJ2-1; V gene: TRBV2; D gene: -; CDR3 DNA: TGTGCCAGCAGTCGGGACGGAAACAATGAGCAGTTCTTC; CDR3 protein: CASSRDGNNEQFF
clone size: -; J gene: TRBJ2-1; V gene: TRBV6-5; D gene: TRBD1; CDR3 DNA: TGTGCCAGCAGTTACCGTACAGGGGGCGTCAATGAGCAGTTCTTC; CDR3 protein: CASSYRTGGVNEQFF
clone size: -; J gene: TRBJ2-4; V gene: TRBV2; D gene: TRBD1; CDR3 DNA: TGTGCCAGCCTTCGACAGGGGGCGAGTTTGGCCAAAAACATTCAGTACTTC; CDR3 protein: CASLRQGASLAKNIQYF
clone size: many; J gene: TRBJ2-2; V gene: TRBV6-2/TRBV6-3; D gene: -; CDR3 DNA: TGTGCCAGCACCCACCTACTAGACACCGGGGAGCTGTTTTTT; CDR3 protein: CASTHLLDTGELFF
clone size: few; J gene: TRBJ2-7; V gene: TRBV28; D gene: TRBD1; CDR3 DNA: TGTGCCAGCAGTTTCCCAGACAGGGGTAACGAGCAGTACTTC; CDR3 protein: CASSFPDRGNEQYF
clone size: many; J gene: TRBJ2-7; V gene: TRBV12-3/TRBV12-4; D gene: -; CDR3 DNA: TGTGCCAGCAGTTTAAGCCAGCCGGGAGAGCAGTACTTC; CDR3 protein: CASSLSQPGEQYF
clone size: -; J gene: TRBJ1-1; V gene: TRBV5-1; D gene: -; CDR3 DNA: TGCGCCAGCAGCTTGGCCGGGCGGACACCCCCACTGGGGCCCCCGAACACTGAAGCTTTCTTT; CDR3 protein: CASSLAGRTPPLGPPNTEAFF
clone size: -; J gene: TRBJ2-7; V gene: TRBV7-2; D gene: -; CDR3 DNA: TGTGCCAGCAGCCCCAGAATGGGCTCGGTTGCCTACGAGCAGTACTTC; CDR3 protein: CASSPRMGSVAYEQYF
clone size: -; J gene: TRBJ1-1; V gene: TRBV28; D gene: -; CDR3 DNA: TGTGCCAGTCTCTGGGGCGGGGGAGAAGCTTTCTTT; CDR3 protein: CASLWGGGEAFF
clone size: -; J gene: TRBJ2-5; V gene: TRBV19; D gene: -; CDR3 DNA: TGTGCCAGTAGTATGAGGAGGGGTCACCAGGAGACCCAGTACTTC; CDR3 protein: CASSMRRGHQETQYF
clone size: few; J gene: TRBJ2-4; V gene: TRBV6-2/TRBV6-3; D gene: TRBD2; CDR3 DNA: TGTGCCAGCAGTCCGTTTAATAGCGGGACGCCGAAAACGATAGCCAAAAACATTCAGTACTTC; CDR3 protein: CASSPFNSGTPKTIAKNIQYF
clone size: -; J gene: TRBJ2-7; V gene: TRBV9; D gene: TRBD2; CDR3 DNA: TGTGCCAGCAGCCCGGGACTAGCGCACACCTACGAGCAGTACTTC; CDR3 protein: CASSPGLAHTYEQYF
clone size: few; J gene: TRBJ1-1; V gene: TRBV11-2; D gene: -; CDR3 DNA: TGTGCCAGCAGCTTGGGGGCGCGAGCTTTCTTT; CDR3 protein: CASSLGARAFF
clone size: few; J gene: TRBJ2-7; V gene: TRBV12-3/TRBV12-4; D gene: TRBD2; CDR3 DNA: TGTGCCAGCAGTTTTAGCGGGAGGCCCTTTGAGCAGTACTTC; CDR3 protein: CASSFSGRPFEQYF
clone size: few; J gene: TRBJ2-5; V gene: TRBV19; D gene: -; CDR3 DNA: TGTGCCAGTAGCCCCGCTCCCGGGAACCAAGAGACCCAGTACTTC; CDR3 protein: CASSPAPGNQETQYF
clone size: many; J gene: TRBJ2-1; V gene: TRBV10-1; D gene: TRBD2; CDR3 DNA: TGCGCCAGCAGTGATGGCGCGGGAGGTTCCTACAATGAGCAGTTCTTC; CDR3 protein: CASSDGAGGSYNEQFF
clone size: -; J gene: TRBJ2-1; V gene: TRBV15; D gene: TRBD1; CDR3 DNA: TGTGCCACCAGCAGAGGGCTAGAGGGGGCCCACAATGAGCAGTTCTTC; CDR3 protein: CATSRGLEGAHNEQFF
clone size: few; J gene: TRBJ2-3; V gene: TRBV24-1; D gene: TRBD1; CDR3 DNA: TGTGCCACCAGTGATGGGACAGGGAGAACAGATACGCAGTATTTT; CDR3 protein: CATSDGTGRTDTQYF
clone size: -; J gene: TRBJ2-1; V gene: TRBV12-3/TRBV12-4; D gene: -; CDR3 DNA: TGTGCCAGCAGTCCTCTTCAAACCTCCTACAATGAGCAGTTCTTC; CDR3 protein: CASSPLQTSYNEQFF
clone size: -; J gene: TRBJ2-7; V gene: TRBV2; D gene: -; CDR3 DNA: TGTGCCATTCGGTGGGGTCCCGAGCAGTACTTC; CDR3 protein: CAIRWGPEQYF
clone size: few; J gene: TRBJ2-7; V gene: TRBV4-3; D gene: -; CDR3 DNA: TGCGCCAGCTCCGCCCAGCGCCAGTCCTACGAGCAGTACTTC; CDR3 protein: CASSAQRQSYEQYF
clone size: -; J gene: TRBJ2-5; V gene: TRBV12-3/TRBV12-4; D gene: -; CDR3 DNA: TGTGCCAGCAGTTTCAAGCGCCAAGAGACCCAGTACTTC; CDR3 protein: CASSFKRQETQYF
clone size: few; J gene: TRBJ2-1; V gene: TRBV7-2; D gene: TRBD2; CDR3 DNA: TGTGCCAGCAACCAGCGGGAGGGTGAGCAGTTCTTC; CDR3 protein: CASNQREGEQFF
clone size: few; J gene: TRBJ2-2; V gene: TRBV4-3; D gene: -; CDR3 DNA: TGCGCCAGCAGCCAACGCAGGGACAACACCGGGGAGCTGTTTTTT; CDR3 protein: CASSQRRDNTGELFF
clone size: many; J gene: TRBJ2-1; V gene: TRBV20-1; D gene: TRBD2; CDR3 DNA: TGCAGTGCCGCGGGGACTAGCGGCCTACAGCAGTTCTTC; CDR3 protein: CSAAGTSGLQQFF
clone size: few; J gene: TRBJ2-4; V gene: TRBV7-9; D gene: -; CDR3 DNA: TGTGCCAGCAGTCCCTTCGGCGGAAGTTTAGCCAAAAACATTCAGTACTTC; CDR3 protein: CASSPFGGSLAKNIQYF
clone size: -; J gene: TRBJ2-5; V gene: TRBV14; D gene: -; CDR3 DNA: TGTGCCAGCAGCCGAACTTGGGGGCTCCAAGAGACCCAGTACTTC; CDR3 protein: CASSRTWGLQETQYF
clone size: few; J gene: TRBJ2-5; V gene: TRBV20-1; D gene: TRBD1; CDR3 DNA: TGCAGTGCTGGTCGGACAGGGGAAAAGACCCAGTACTTC; CDR3 protein: CSAGRTGEKTQYF